The 28 T cell receptor beta chains below were found in one sample sequenced in a study of STAT5B mutations in CD4+ large granular lymphocyte leukemia. Produced via immunoSEQ multiplex PCR; TCRdb's table is partial and in-frame only. The sample holds fewer than 50,000 clones, approximately 86% seen once. The sequenced material came from CD4+ T cells from blood buffy coats. These receptors were collected from a human donor in good health.

This chain joins TRBV4-1 and TRBJ1-1; the match to TRBD1 covers 8 bases. Germline V gene sequence: CDR1 MGHRA, CDR2 YSYEKL. The CDR3 runs to 17 residues. J lost 0 bases, V lost 5 bases, and 11 bases had no gene match. The CDR3 DNA follows: TGCGCCAGCAGCGCCGACGGGACAGGATGGATGAACACTGAAGCTTTCTTT. It translates to CASSADGTGWMNTEAFF.

This clone was counted a single time. The rearrangement links TRBV28 to TRBJ1-2; D call uncertain. Germline V gene sequence: CDR1 MDHEN, CDR2 SYDVKM. This CDR3 comprises 18 residues. V lost 2 bases to trimming and J lost 9 bases, with 28 bases between them. The CDR3 loop reads CASSLLHLPPTAERSYTF. In DNA form, the CDR3 reads TGTGCCAGCAGTTTACTACATTTACCCCCTACGGCTGAGAGAAGCTACACCTTC.

CDR3 DNA sequence: TGTGCCAGCAGTTACCTTGGACTAGGACCCTACAATGAGCAGTTCTTC. Its translation: CASSYLGLGPYNEQFF. The rearrangement links TRBV6-5 to TRBJ2-1; 7 positions match TRBD2. V lost 2 bases and J lost 2; bases outside the gene matches: 6. The V gene's germline CDR1 is MNHEY and CDR2 SVGAGI. The CDR3 spans 16 residues.

The J gene is TRBJ1-3, the V gene TRBV5-8, with a weak D call TRBD1 (5 bases). The V gene lost 3 bases and the J gene lost 2 bases, with 12 bases spanning the gap. The germline CDR1 and CDR2 sequences are SGHTS and YDEGEE. This CDR3 has 15 amino acids. CDR3 region: CASSSVFRAGNTIYF. The CDR3 DNA follows: TGTGCCAGCAGCTCGGTTTTCAGGGCTGGAAACACCATATATTTT.

CDR3 protein: CASSRGPPPEQFF. The DNA of the CDR3 is TGTGCCAGCAGTCGCGGGCCGCCTCCTGAGCAGTTCTTC. The chain employs TRBV2 and TRBJ2-1; D perhaps matches TRBD2 (5 bases). Deletions cut 5 bases from V and 9 bases from J, with 14 bases between. The germline V gene encodes CDR1 SNHLY and CDR2 FYNNEI. This CDR3 contains 13 residues.

This rearrangement joins TRBV30 to TRBJ2-2, with TRBD1 as a possible D gene (6 bases). V was shortened by 3 bases and J by 7 bases, with 12 bases between the two germline ends. This CDR3 region has 13 residues. Germline V CDR1 and CDR2: GTSNPN, SVGIG (reference sequence). In nucleotides, the CDR3 is TGTGCCTGGAGACCACAGGGTTACGGGGAGCTGTTTTTT. It is translated as CAWRPQGYGELFF.

This chain connects TRBV12-5 to TRBJ2-7; D may be TRBD1 (5 bases). V was shortened by 1 base and J by 3 bases, with 10 bases between the two germline ends. The CDR3 sequence is 14 residues long. CDR1 LGHNT and CDR2 FRNRAP come from the germline V gene. The CDR3 region is CASGLGTKSYEQYF. CDR3 in DNA: TGTGCTAGTGGTTTGGGGACAAAAAGCTACGAGCAGTACTTC.

The rearrangement joins TRBV2 to TRBJ2-1, with 14 bases that match TRBD2. Trimming cost V 7 bases and J 7 bases; bases outside gene matches: 6. Germline loops: CDR1 SNHLY, CDR2 FYNNEI. This CDR3 region has 15 residues. CDR3 protein: CASNRLAGGMNEQFF. In DNA form, the CDR3 reads TGTGCCAGCAATAGACTAGCGGGAGGGATGAATGAGCAGTTCTTC.

This chain joins TRBV15 and TRBJ2-7; D not resolved. The CDR3 is 15 residues long. The germline V gene encodes CDR1 LNHNV and CDR2 YYDKDF (reference sequence). V dropped 5 bases and J dropped 3 bases, with 17 bases sitting between them. Written as DNA, the CDR3 is TGTGCCACCAGCTCCATTGCTATTGGGAACTACGAGCAGTACTTC. Protein product: CATSSIAIGNYEQYF.

This clone appeared a few times. The rearrangement links TRBV7-2 to TRBJ2-3, with 9 bases lining up with TRBD2. Germline V gene data show CDR1 as SGHTA and CDR2 as FQGNSA. This CDR3 contains 16 residues. Trimming removed 2 bases from V and 4 bases from J; junction bases left unmatched: 7. DNA of the CDR3: TGTGCCAGCAGCTTATCACGCGGGAGGGGGGCAGATACGCAGTATTTT. It is translated as CASSLSRGRGADTQYF. Drawing the rest from reference TRBV7-2 and TRBJ2-3, the complete variable domain is GAGVSQSPSNKVTEKGKDVELRCDPISGHTALYWYRQSLGQGLEFLIYFQGNSAPDKSGLPSDRFSAERTGGSVSTLTIQRTQQEDSAVYLCASSLSRGRGADTQYFGPGTRLTVL.

This clone appeared a few times. This sequence joins TRBV9 and TRBJ1-2; D not resolved. The germline gives CDR1 SGDLS, CDR2 YYNGEE. This CDR3 has 15 residues. V lost 4 bases to trimming and J lost 5 bases, with 18 bases between them. The CDR3 sequence is CASSPSITSRYGYTF. The CDR3 region has the DNA TGTGCCAGCAGCCCCTCCATCACCTCTAGGTATGGCTACACCTTC.

This chain connects TRBV27 to TRBJ2-7, with 7 bases fitting TRBD1. Per the germline V gene, CDR1 is MNHEY and CDR2 is SMNVEV (reference sequence). V shed 4 bases and J 2 bases; nucleotides not matched to a gene: 8. The CDR3 covers 15 residues. The CDR3 protein is CASSSGTVRAYEQYF. DNA for the CDR3: TGTGCCAGCAGTTCCGGGACAGTTAGGGCCTACGAGCAGTACTTC.

The V gene is TRBV19, the J gene TRBJ2-1, with 7 bases identical to TRBD2. The germline CDR1 and CDR2 sequences are LNHDA and SQIVND (reference sequence). CDR3 length: 12 amino acids. V lost 7 bases to trimming and J lost 9 bases; unmatched junction nucleotides: 6. DNA of the CDR3: TGTGCCAGTAACGCGGGAGAGGGTGAGCAGTTCTTC. Its protein product is CASNAGEGEQFF.

This chain joins TRBV2 and TRBJ1-4, with D maybe TRBD1 (5 bases). Trimming removed 3 bases at V and 6 bases at J, with 14 bases between. There are 15 residues in the CDR3. Germline lookup yields CDR1 SNHLY and CDR2 FYNNEI. The CDR3 protein is CASSDIGGRDEKLFF. As DNA, the CDR3 is TGTGCCAGCAGTGACATCGGGGGAAGGGATGAAAAACTGTTTTTT.

DNA of the CDR3: TGTGCCAGCAGCTACGGGACTAGCGGGAGGAATGAGCAGTTCTTC. Amino acids: CASSYGTSGRNEQFF. The chain recombines TRBV7-3 with TRBJ2-1; 15 nucleotides agree with TRBD2. The V gene's germline CDR1 is SGHTA and CDR2 FQGTGA. V lost 4 bases, J lost 7 bases, and 2 bases stayed unmatched. This CDR3 has 15 residues.

V and J are TRBV7-9 and TRBJ2-7, with TRBD2 identical over 7 bases. Per the germline V gene, CDR1 is SEHNR and CDR2 is FQNEAQ (reference sequence). The CDR3 extends over 13 amino acids. Trimming removed 4 bases from V and 3 bases from J; junction bases left unmatched: 3. In DNA, the CDR3 is TGTGCCAGCAGCTCGCGGGAGCGCTACGAGCAGTACTTC. Translated, it gives CASSSRERYEQYF.

The V gene is TRBV5-8, the J gene TRBJ1-1; no firm D call. The CDR3 covers 15 residues. The germline gives CDR1 SGHTS, CDR2 YDEGEE. V lost 3 bases and J lost 6, with 18 bases in between. Written as DNA, the CDR3 is TGTGCCAGCAGCTGGTTTGGGGTGAGCGTGGCTGAAGCTTTCTTT. Translation: CASSWFGVSVAEAFF.

V gene TRBV9 combines with J gene TRBJ2-7; 12 nucleotides match TRBD2. Germline V lookup: CDR1 SGDLS, CDR2 YYNGEE. CDR3 length: 15 residues. V lost 0 bases to trimming and J lost 4 bases; unmatched junction nucleotides: 2. CDR3 nucleotide sequence: TGTGCCAGCAGCGTAGCGGGACTAGCGGGTTACGAGCAGTACTTC. Translated, it gives CASSVAGLAGYEQYF.

This clone occurred a few times. The chain carries TRBV6-1 and TRBJ1-5; D gene unclear. Trimming shortened V by 3 bases and J by 3 bases, and 6 bases separated the two germline ends. There are 13 residues in the CDR3. CDR1 and CDR2 from the germline V gene are MNHNS and SASEGT. The CDR3 protein is CASSESPNQPQHF. The CDR3 DNA sequence: TGTGCCAGCAGTGAGTCCCCCAATCAGCCCCAGCATTTT.

This clone showed up just a few times. The chain joins TRBV19 to TRBJ2-1; perhaps TRBD2 as D (5 bases). This CDR3 contains 13 residues. In germline, CDR1 is LNHDA, CDR2 SQIVND (reference sequence). V lost 3 bases, J lost 10 bases, and 13 bases lay in between. The CDR3 region is CASSILALGEQFF. DNA of the CDR3: TGTGCCAGTAGTATCCTAGCACTGGGGGAGCAGTTCTTC.

This chain joins TRBV29-1 and TRBJ2-7; the match to TRBD1 covers 8 bases. This CDR3 is built from 14 residues. J gave up 3 bases and V 3 bases, and 7 bases lay outside the gene matches. Germline assignment: CDR1 SQVTM and CDR2 ANQGSEA. CDR3 protein: CSVDPGTGGYEQYF. The CDR3 nucleotides are TGCAGCGTTGATCCGGGGACAGGTGGCTACGAGCAGTACTTC.

The chain is built from TRBV5-5 and TRBJ1-1; the D is unclear. Trimming took off 2 bases at V and 0 bases at J, with 11 bases between the two ends. The germline V gene encodes CDR1 SGHKS and CDR2 YYEKEE (reference sequence). The CDR3 is 15 amino acids. In DNA form, the CDR3 reads TGTGCCAGCAGCTTTTCTGCATTCATGAACACTGAAGCTTTCTTT. Amino acids: CASSFSAFMNTEAFF.

This chain connects TRBV11-2 to TRBJ2-2, with 14 bases matching TRBD2. The CDR3 totals 16 residues. Germline V lookup: CDR1 SGHAT, CDR2 FQNNGV. Trimming at V came to 5 bases and at J to 5 bases, leaving 4 bases not matched to a gene. This CDR3 is CASSGRTSGRTGELFF. In DNA, the CDR3 is TGTGCCAGCAGCGGAAGGACTAGCGGGAGGACCGGGGAGCTGTTTTTT.

The V call is TRBV10-1, the J call TRBJ1-1; no firm D call. Germline V gene lookup returns CDR1 WNHNN and CDR2 SYGVQD (reference sequence). The CDR3 has 14 amino acids. V was cut by 0 bases and J by 0 bases, with 5 bases left in between. The CDR3 region has the DNA TGCGCCAGCAGTGAGTCCGGGGTGAACACTGAAGCTTTCTTT. It translates to CASSESGVNTEAFF.

The gene calls are TRBV10-3 and TRBJ2-7; 9 nucleotides match TRBD2. The CDR3 extends over 15 amino acids. Germline-derived CDR1 and CDR2 are ENHRY and SYGVKD. Trimming cost V 7 bases and J 4 bases; bases outside gene matches: 11. CDR3 sequence: CAIKAGQREEYEQYF. Written as DNA, the CDR3 is TGTGCCATCAAGGCGGGTCAGCGGGAGGAGTACGAGCAGTACTTC.

The rearrangement joins TRBV7-9 to TRBJ2-2; D remains unclear. The CDR3 has 12 residues. V was shortened by 3 bases and J by 7 bases, with 6 bases between the two germline ends. The germline gives CDR1 SEHNR, CDR2 FQNEAQ (reference sequence). CDR3 sequence reads: CASSLSFGELFF. The CDR3, as DNA: TGTGCCAGCAGCTTGAGTTTCGGGGAGCTGTTTTTT.

The chain combines TRBV9 with TRBJ1-1; D not certain. The CDR3 is made up of 16 amino acids. CDR1 is SGDLS and CDR2 is YYNGEE in the germline V gene. The V and J ends lost 4 bases and 5 bases respectively, with 21 bases between them. The CDR3 protein is CASSPSLLRTGTEAFF. Here the CDR3 DNA reads TGTGCCAGCAGCCCGAGTTTACTCAGGACCGGGACTGAAGCTTTCTTT.

This clone has only one observation. The chain is built from TRBV5-6 and TRBJ1-2; TRBD1 matches 8 bases. Trimming removed 6 bases from V and 3 bases from J; junction bases left unmatched: 4. CDR1 is SGHDT, CDR2 YYEEEE, per germline. CDR3 size: 13 residues. The CDR3 coding sequence is TGTGCCAGCAAGGAACAGGGGGACTATGGCTACACCTTC. Its protein is CASKEQGDYGYTF.